The TCR beta chain described here comes from a study of regulatory T cells in long-lasting Graves disease. Time point meaning: newly diagnosed GD, antithyroid drugs for less than 3 months. PBMC-extracted RNA yielded the TCR library. CDR3 length equals 14 residues. V was pared by 4 bases and J by 6 bases, with 8 bases of the junction left unmatched. In germline, CDR1 is GTSNPN, CDR2 SVGIG (reference sequence). Arm-PCR of CDR3 regions and iRepertoire HTBI primers were used to build TCR beta libraries. TCRdb used MiXCR to reprocess the multiplex PCR reads, holding one entry per CDR3 protein. Of 350,000 to 400,000 distinct CDR3 sequences listed, roughly 16% were seen once; the top ten hold around 20%. This clonotype occurred many times. These same data were also listed under a study on T cells in Graves' hyperthyroidism and ophthalmopathy.

This clonotype originated in a woman aged 18-30 years with Graves disease. Sequenced material: peripheral blood mononuclear cells (PBMCs), taken at new diagnosis, from a patient treated with antithyroid drugs. V is TRBV30 and J is TRBJ2-1; 8 bases line up with TRBD2. For the CDR3, the DNA is TGTGCCTGGAACCCGGGGGGGCAAATCAATGAGCAGTTCTTC. This codes for CAWNPGGQINEQFF.